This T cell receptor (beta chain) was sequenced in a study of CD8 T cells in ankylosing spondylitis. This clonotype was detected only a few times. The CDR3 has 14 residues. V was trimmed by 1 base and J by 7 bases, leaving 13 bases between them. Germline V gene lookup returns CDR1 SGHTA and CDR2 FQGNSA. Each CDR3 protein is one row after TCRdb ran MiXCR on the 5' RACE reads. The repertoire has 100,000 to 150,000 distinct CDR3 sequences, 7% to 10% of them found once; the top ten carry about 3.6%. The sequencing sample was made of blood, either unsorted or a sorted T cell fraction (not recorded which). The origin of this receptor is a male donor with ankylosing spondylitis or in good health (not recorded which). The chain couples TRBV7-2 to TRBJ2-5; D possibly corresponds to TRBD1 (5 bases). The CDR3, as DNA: TGTGCCAGCAGCTTAGGACAGACAACGGGGACCCAGTACTTC. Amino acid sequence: CASSLGQTTGTQYF.